The following is a TCR beta chain sequence with its context. This record belongs to a study of blood T cell repertoires in COVID-19. Overall study context: Samples of COVID-19 (acute and convalescent) were obtained from the United States, Italy and Spain.

This CDR3 is 13 amino acids long. Germline values: CDR1 SGHRS, CDR2 YFSETQ. Original handling: Amplifying reference gene primers gave estimates of nucleated cell counts. Sequenced by immunoSEQ multiplex PCR; TCRdb stores in-frame clones only, minus some. The V and J calls and clone size come from that table; D and trimming were worked out from the DNA. This sample has about 180,000 clones; about 88% occur once, and the top ten carry 1.9%. The origin of this receptor is a man aged 18-30 years who had recovered from COVID-19. The V gene is TRBV5-1, the J gene TRBJ2-5, with TRBD2 matching over 7 bases. Sequences were obtained from peripheral blood. CDR3 DNA sequence: TGCGCTTCAGCGGGCGGGAGCAAAGAGACCCAGTACTTC. This codes for CASAGGSKETQYF.